This passage covers 9 T cell receptor beta chains from one sample sequenced in a study of cytomegalovirus exposure and HLA in healthy donors. PCR was performed using 60 Vbeta and 13 Jbeta primers. Sequenced by immunoSEQ multiplex PCR; TCRdb stores in-frame clones only, minus some. The sample consists of roughly 120,000 clones, 55% to 75% of them appearing once. The sample consisted of PBMCs. These receptors were obtained from a man aged 30-40 years in good health and CMV-seropositive.

The genes are TRBV7-3 and TRBJ2-5; D is ambiguous. CDR3 size: 13 residues. Trimming removed 4 bases from V and 0 bases from J, with 6 bases in between. Looked up from germline, CDR1 is SGHTA and CDR2 is FQGTGA. The CDR3 DNA sequence: TGTGCCAGCAGCTACTACCACCAAGAGACCCAGTACTTC. Translating gives CASSYYHQETQYF.

CDR3 loop: CASSQLGGKTYEQYF. CDR3 DNA: TGTGCCAGCAGCCAATTGGGAGGGAAAACCTACGAGCAGTACTTC. The genes are TRBV4-2 and TRBJ2-7; 7 positions agree with TRBD2. The CDR3 length is 15 residues. Germline assignment: CDR1 LGHNA and CDR2 YNFKEQ. V was clipped by 2 bases and J by 2 bases; unmatched bases: 6.

The chain carries TRBV15 and TRBJ2-3; D is ambiguous. The CDR3 totals 12 residues. V gave up 3 bases and J gave up 4 bases, with 5 bases separating them. CDR1 is LNHNV and CDR2 is YYDKDF in the germline V gene (reference sequence). The CDR3 loop is CATSSRADTQYF. The DNA for the CDR3 is TGTGCCACCAGCAGTCGGGCAGATACGCAGTATTTT.

The V gene is TRBV9, the J gene TRBJ2-2; 11 nucleotides match TRBD2. The CDR3 spans 16 residues. Germline CDR1 is SGDLS and CDR2 is YYNGEE. Germline trimming cut 4 bases from V and 0 bases from J; bases unmatched to any gene: 2. The CDR3 DNA sequence: TGTGCCAGCAGCAAGGGACTAGCGGCGAACACCGGGGAGCTGTTTTTT. It encodes CASSKGLAANTGELFF.

This chain connects TRBV6-1 to TRBJ2-3, with D perhaps TRBD2 (6 bases). V was cut by 6 bases and J by 4 bases, with 11 bases left in between. The CDR3 has 13 residues. Germline CDR1 and CDR2: MNHNS and SASEGT. The CDR3 DNA is TGTGCCAGCAGCTTCGGGAGTTCAGATACGCAGTATTTT. This encodes CASSFGSSDTQYF.

V and J are TRBV29-1 and TRBJ2-5, with TRBD1 matching 8 bases. With the DNA end fitting TRBJ2-7 better, the J assignment may be wrong. In germline, CDR1 is SQVTM, CDR2 ANQGSEA. There are 16 residues in the CDR3. The chain's CDR3 is CSVERRRRGLVYEQYF. As DNA, the CDR3 is TGCAGCGTTGAACGTCGTCGCAGGGGGCTCGTCTACGAGCAGTACTTC.

This chain links TRBV10-3 with TRBJ1-5; D gene uncertain. The ends were cut back, 6 bases at V and 1 base at J, with 4 bases in the middle. This CDR3 region has 12 residues. The V gene's germline CDR1 is ENHRY and CDR2 SYGVKD. CDR3 amino acids: CAISGSNQPQHF. The DNA of the CDR3 is TGTGCCATCAGCGGGAGCAATCAGCCCCAGCATTTT.

The J gene is TRBJ2-5, the V gene TRBV7-2; TRBD2 agrees at 7 bases. Trimming cost V 5 bases and J 0 bases; bases outside gene matches: 3. The CDR3 contains 14 residues. Germline-derived CDR1 and CDR2 are SGHTA and FQGNSA. The CDR3 DNA reads TGTGCCAGCAGCACGGGGGGATACCAAGAGACCCAGTACTTC. Residues: CASSTGGYQETQYF.

The genes are TRBV7-6 and TRBJ2-1; 7 positions match TRBD1. V lost 4 bases and J lost 8; bases outside the gene matches: 8. Germline CDR1 reads SGHVS; CDR2 reads FNYEAQ. The CDR3 runs 14 residues. The CDR3 is CASSYRRGSDEQFF. CDR3 nucleotides: TGTGCCAGCAGCTACCGCAGGGGGAGTGATGAGCAGTTCTTC.